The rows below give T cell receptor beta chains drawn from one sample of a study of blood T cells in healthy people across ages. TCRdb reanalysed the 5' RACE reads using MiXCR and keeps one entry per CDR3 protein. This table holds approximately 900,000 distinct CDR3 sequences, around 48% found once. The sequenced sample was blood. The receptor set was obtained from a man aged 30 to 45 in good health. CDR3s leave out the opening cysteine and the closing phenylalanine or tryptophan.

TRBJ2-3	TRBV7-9	ASSPPGQGARTDTQY
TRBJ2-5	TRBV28	ASRTGTSSQETQY
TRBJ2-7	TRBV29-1	SVAETGSNDEQY
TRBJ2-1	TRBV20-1	SAPPPRDSYNEQF
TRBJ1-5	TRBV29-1	SVGEAGQPQH
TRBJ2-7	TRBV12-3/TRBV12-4	ASSGVEGLDEQY
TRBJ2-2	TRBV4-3	ASSQSPGGRTGELF
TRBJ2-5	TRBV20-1	SARAPGTGDYYEHY
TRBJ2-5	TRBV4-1	ASSQDLNSRGQETQY
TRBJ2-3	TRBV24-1	ATSDAGAWGNTDTQY
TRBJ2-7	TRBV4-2	ASWGDSSYEQY
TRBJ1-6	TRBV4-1	ASSQERYNSPLH
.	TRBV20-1	SASRTSGSHEQY
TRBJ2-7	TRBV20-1	SARDPGGLSYEQY
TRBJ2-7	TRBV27	ASSWDGRYEQY
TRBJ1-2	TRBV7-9	ASSLRDDGYGYT
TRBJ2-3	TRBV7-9	ASSLLAGLDTQY
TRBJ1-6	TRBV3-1	ASSQELSQSSYNSPLH
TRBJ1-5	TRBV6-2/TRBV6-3	ASYPGTDYSNQPQH
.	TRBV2	ASSGTVEQY
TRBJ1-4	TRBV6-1	ASSPLDREYEKLF
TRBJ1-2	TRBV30	AWETVGHYGYT
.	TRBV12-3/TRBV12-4	ASSLRDRGYEQY
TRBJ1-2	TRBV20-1	SARAVDSQTYGYT
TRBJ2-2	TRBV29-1	SVGPTLGTGELF
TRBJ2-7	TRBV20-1	SASPGQRTYEQY
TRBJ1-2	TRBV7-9	ASSLLLDGYT
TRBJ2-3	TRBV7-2	ASSFSGANTDTQY
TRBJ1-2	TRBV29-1	STYAGTGYGYT
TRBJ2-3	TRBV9	ASSVVPKDTQY
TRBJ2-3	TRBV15	ATSRERGGTDTQY
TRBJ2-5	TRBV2	ASNSPGETQY
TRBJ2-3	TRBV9	ASSVGALSIDTQY
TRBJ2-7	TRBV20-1	SATRISSSYEQY
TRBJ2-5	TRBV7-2	ASSFGIRETQY
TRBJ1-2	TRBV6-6	AFRRDANYGYT
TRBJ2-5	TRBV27	ASSLRASRETQY
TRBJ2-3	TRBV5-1	ASSPTGWPDTQY